A single sample is the source of the 11 T cell receptor beta chains below, sequenced in a study of T cells in Graves' hyperthyroidism and ophthalmopathy. Researchers took RNA transcripts and amplified the TCR beta CDR3 regions from them. TCR CDR3 underwent first-round RT-PCR with the HTBI primer set. TCRdb ran MiXCR on the multiplex PCR reads and lists one entry per CDR3 protein. Counted here are approximately 690,000 distinct CDR3 sequences, around 15% occurring once; the ten biggest clones make up approximately 13%. Specimen: blood. The source is a woman in her forties or fifties with Graves' ophthalmopathy.

The table lists this clonotype with many counts. The gene calls are TRBV28 and TRBJ2-5; TRBD2 matches 7 bases. Germline V gives CDR1 MDHEN, CDR2 SYDVKM. V shed 6 bases and J 3 bases; nucleotides not matched to a gene: 13. The length of the CDR3 is 16 residues. CDR3 coding DNA: TGTGCCAGCAGCCAAAAGCGTTCAGGGAGGGAAGAGACCCAGTACTTC. Its translation is CASSQKRSGREETQYF.

This clonotype was picked up many times. The V gene is TRBV20-1, the J gene TRBJ2-3; D is unresolved. Germline lookup yields CDR1 DFQATT and CDR2 SNEGSKA (reference sequence). The length of the CDR3 is 11 residues. Trimming took 1 base from V and 6 from J, leaving 5 bases between them. CDR3 DNA sequence: TGCAGTGCTAGAGCTGTGGATACGCAGTATTTT. Protein product: CSARAVDTQYF.

The rearrangement uses TRBV5-1 and TRBJ1-2, with TRBD1 matching over 7 bases. The CDR3 runs to 16 residues. V shed 0 bases, J shed 5 bases, and the junction held 10 bases outside the gene matches. CDR1 is SGHRS and CDR2 is YFSETQ in the germline V gene. The CDR3 protein is CASSLDGGTELYGYTF. CDR3 DNA: TGCGCCAGCAGCTTGGACGGGGGGACAGAACTTTATGGCTACACCTTC.

This clonotype came up a few times. The chain has TRBV20-1 and TRBJ2-7; TRBD1 might be the D (8 bases). This CDR3 has 15 amino acids. The V gene's germline CDR1 is DFQATT and CDR2 SNEGSKA (reference sequence). Trimming shortened V by 5 bases and J by 2 bases, and 19 bases separated the two germline ends. The CDR3 DNA follows: TGCAGTGCTCGAGCGGGGACAGGCGAAACCTACGAGCAGTACTTC. Amino acids: CSARAGTGETYEQYF.

The chain recombines TRBV4-1 with TRBJ2-7, with 7 bases fitting TRBD2. Per germline, CDR1 MGHRA and CDR2 YSYEKL. V was pared by 0 bases and J by 2 bases, with 4 bases of the junction left unmatched. The CDR3 is made up of 15 amino acids. Here the CDR3 reads CASSQDGGLAYEQYF. CDR3 DNA sequence: TGCGCCAGCAGCCAAGATGGTGGACTAGCCTACGAGCAGTACTTC.

This clonotype has a count of ten or more. The chain is built from TRBV27 and TRBJ1-2; D remains unclear. Trimming cost V 6 bases and J 2 bases, with 7 bases left between them. Germline V gene lookup returns CDR1 MNHEY and CDR2 SMNVEV (reference sequence). The CDR3 is 12 amino acids. The CDR3 is CASRQENYGYTF. For the CDR3, the DNA is TGTGCCAGCAGGCAGGAGAACTATGGCTACACCTTC.

This clonotype was found many times. The chain uses TRBV7-2 and TRBJ1-2; D remains ambiguous. The germline CDR1 and CDR2 sequences are SGHTA and FQGNSA. Trimming stripped 1 base from V and 8 bases from J, with 17 bases between. The CDR3 runs to 15 residues. In nucleotides, the CDR3 is TGTGCCAGCAGCTTAGAGGGAACCCGGGTTCGGGGCTACACCTTC. As protein: CASSLEGTRVRGYTF.

This clonotype occurred many times. The chain couples TRBV7-9 to TRBJ2-5; tentative D call: TRBD1 (6 bases). Germline V lookup: CDR1 SEHNR, CDR2 FQNEAQ (reference sequence). CDR3 size: 16 residues. V was shortened by 1 base and J by 1 base, with 13 bases between the two germline ends. In DNA, the CDR3 is TGTGCCAGCAGCTTAGAGGACAGAGTCATCCAAGAGACCCAGTACTTC. This codes for CASSLEDRVIQETQYF.

This clonotype was detected ten times or more. The chain couples TRBV11-3 to TRBJ2-7; 7 nucleotides line up with TRBD2. CDR3 length: 14 residues. After removal of 2 bases from V and 9 bases from J, the junction contained 10 bases not matched to a gene. Germline values: CDR1 SGHNT, CDR2 YENEEA. CDR3 sequence (DNA): TGTGCCAGCAGCTTACGGGGAGGGGTGGAACCGCAGTACTTC. Residues: CASSLRGGVEPQYF.

This clonotype was recorded a few times. The chain joins TRBV28 to TRBJ1-4; 7 bases align to TRBD1. V lost 6 bases and J lost 7; bases outside the gene matches: 8. The germline V gene encodes CDR1 MDHEN and CDR2 SYDVKM. This CDR3 region has 14 residues. CDR3 amino acids: CASSRDRDFEKLFF. CDR3 bases: TGTGCCAGCAGCCGAGACAGGGACTTTGAAAAACTGTTTTTT.

This clonotype was observed many times. The gene calls are TRBV15 and TRBJ1-1, with no clear D. This CDR3 has 16 amino acids. With 1 base removed from V and 2 bases from J, the gap between germline ends came to 14 bases. CDR1 LNHNV and CDR2 YYDKDF come from the germline V gene (reference sequence). The CDR3 region is CATSRVRSLTNTEAFF. CDR3 DNA: TGTGCCACCAGCAGAGTCAGGTCCCTAACAAACACTGAAGCTTTCTTT.